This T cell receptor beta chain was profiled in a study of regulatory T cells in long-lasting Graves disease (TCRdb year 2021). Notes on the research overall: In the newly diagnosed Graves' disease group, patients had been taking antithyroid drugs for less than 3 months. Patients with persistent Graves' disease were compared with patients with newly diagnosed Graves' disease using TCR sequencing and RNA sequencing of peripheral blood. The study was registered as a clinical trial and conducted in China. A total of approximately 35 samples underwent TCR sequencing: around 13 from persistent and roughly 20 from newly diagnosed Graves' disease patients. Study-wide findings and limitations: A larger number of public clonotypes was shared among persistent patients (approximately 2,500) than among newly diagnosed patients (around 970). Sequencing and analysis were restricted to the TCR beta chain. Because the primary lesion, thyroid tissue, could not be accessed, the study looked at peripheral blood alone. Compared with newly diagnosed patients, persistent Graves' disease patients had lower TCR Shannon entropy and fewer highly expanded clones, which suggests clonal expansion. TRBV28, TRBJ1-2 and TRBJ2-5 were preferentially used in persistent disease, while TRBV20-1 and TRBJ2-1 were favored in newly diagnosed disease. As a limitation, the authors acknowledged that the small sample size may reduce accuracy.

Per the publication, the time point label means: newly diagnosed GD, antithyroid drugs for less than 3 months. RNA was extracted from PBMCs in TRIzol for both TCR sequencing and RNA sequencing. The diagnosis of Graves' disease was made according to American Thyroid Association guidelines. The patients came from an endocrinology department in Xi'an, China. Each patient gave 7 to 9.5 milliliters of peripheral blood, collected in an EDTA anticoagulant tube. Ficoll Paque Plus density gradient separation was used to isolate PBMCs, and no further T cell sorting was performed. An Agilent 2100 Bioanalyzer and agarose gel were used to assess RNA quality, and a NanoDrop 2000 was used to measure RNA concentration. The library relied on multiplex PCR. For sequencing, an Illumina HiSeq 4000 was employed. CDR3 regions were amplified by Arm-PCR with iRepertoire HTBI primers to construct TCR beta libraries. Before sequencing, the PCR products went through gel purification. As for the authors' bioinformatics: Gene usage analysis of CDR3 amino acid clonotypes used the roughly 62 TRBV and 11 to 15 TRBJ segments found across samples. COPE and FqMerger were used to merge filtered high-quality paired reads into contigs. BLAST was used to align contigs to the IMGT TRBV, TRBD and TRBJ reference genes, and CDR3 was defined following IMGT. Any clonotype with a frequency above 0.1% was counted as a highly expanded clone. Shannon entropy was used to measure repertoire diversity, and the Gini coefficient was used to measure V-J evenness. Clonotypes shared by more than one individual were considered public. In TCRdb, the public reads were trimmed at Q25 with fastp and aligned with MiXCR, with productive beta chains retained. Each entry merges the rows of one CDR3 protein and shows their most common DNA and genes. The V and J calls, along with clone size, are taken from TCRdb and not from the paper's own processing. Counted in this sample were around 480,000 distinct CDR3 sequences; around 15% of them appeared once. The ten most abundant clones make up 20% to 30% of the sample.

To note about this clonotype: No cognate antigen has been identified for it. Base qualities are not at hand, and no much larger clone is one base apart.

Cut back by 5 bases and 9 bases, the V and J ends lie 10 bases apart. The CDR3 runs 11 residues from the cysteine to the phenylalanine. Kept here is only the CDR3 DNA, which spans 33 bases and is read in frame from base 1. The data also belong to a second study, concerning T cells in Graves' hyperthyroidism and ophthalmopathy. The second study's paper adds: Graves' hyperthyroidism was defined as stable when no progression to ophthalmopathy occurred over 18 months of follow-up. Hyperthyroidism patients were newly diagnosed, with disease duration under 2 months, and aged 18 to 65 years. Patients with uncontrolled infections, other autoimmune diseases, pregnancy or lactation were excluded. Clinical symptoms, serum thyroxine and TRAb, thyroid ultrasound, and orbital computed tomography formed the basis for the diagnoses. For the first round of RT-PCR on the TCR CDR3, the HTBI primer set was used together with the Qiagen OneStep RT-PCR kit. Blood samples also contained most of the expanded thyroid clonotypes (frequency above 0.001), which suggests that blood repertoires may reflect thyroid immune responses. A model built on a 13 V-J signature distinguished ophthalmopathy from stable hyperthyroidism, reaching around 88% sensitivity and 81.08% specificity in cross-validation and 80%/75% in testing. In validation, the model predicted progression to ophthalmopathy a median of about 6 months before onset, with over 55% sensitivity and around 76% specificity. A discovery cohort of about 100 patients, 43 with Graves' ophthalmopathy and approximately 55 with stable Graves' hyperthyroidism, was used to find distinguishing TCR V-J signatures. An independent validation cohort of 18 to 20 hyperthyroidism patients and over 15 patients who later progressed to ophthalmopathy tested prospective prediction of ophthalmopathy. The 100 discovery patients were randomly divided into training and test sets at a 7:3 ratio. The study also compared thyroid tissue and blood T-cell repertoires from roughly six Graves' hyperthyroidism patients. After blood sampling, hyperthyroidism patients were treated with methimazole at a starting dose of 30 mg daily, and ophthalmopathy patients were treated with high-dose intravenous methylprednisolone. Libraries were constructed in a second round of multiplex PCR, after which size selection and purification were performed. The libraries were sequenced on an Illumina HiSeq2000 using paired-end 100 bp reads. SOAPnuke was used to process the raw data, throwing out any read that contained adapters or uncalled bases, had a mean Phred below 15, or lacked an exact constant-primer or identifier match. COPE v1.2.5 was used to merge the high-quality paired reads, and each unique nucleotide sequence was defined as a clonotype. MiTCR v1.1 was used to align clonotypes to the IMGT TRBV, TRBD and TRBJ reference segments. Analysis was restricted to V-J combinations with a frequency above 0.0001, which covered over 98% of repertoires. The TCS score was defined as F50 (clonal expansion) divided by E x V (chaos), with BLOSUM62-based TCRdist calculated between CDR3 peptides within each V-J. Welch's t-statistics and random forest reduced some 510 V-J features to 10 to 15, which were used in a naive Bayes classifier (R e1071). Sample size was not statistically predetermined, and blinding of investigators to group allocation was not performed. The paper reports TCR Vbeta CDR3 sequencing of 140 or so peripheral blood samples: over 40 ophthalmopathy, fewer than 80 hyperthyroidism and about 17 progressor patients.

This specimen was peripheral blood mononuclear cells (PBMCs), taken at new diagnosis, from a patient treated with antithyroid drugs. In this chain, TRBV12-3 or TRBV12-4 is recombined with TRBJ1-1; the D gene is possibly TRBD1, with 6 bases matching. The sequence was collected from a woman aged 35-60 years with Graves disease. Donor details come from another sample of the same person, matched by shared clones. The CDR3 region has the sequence CASSGGPKAFF. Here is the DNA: TGTGCCAGCAGTGGGGGGCCTAAAGCTTTCTTT.